Shown below are 8 T cell receptor beta chains from a single sample sequenced in a study of T cells in Graves' hyperthyroidism and ophthalmopathy. Regions amplified from RNA transcripts were the TCR beta CDR3 regions. The TCR CDR3 first-round RT-PCR relied on the HTBI primer set. TCRdb ran MiXCR on the multiplex PCR reads and lists one entry per CDR3 protein. The sample lists a few hundred thousand distinct CDR3 sequences, around 42% occurring once. Material for sequencing was peripheral blood or thyroid tissue (not recorded which). The receptors come from a woman between 18 and 29 years old with Graves' hyperthyroidism.

The chain joins TRBV5-1 to TRBJ2-5; 7 positions match TRBD1. CDR1 and CDR2 from the germline V gene are SGHRS and YFSETQ. J was trimmed by 11 bases and V by 5 bases; bases with no gene match: 15. The CDR3 contains 14 residues. The CDR3: CASSLQGETDTQYF. The DNA of the CDR3 is TGCGCCAGCAGTCTCCAGGGGGAGACAGATACGCAGTACTTC.

This chain uses TRBV30 with TRBJ1-2, with D unresolved. The CDR3 is 12 residues long. V was shortened by 2 bases and J by 4 bases, with 8 bases between the two germline ends. Germline values: CDR1 GTSNPN, CDR2 SVGIG (reference sequence). The CDR3 reads CAWSPGFYGYTF. As DNA, the CDR3 is TGTGCCTGGAGTCCAGGCTTCTATGGCTACACCTTC.

V usage is TRBV20-1 and J usage is TRBJ2-7, with unresolved D. The CDR3 extends over 11 amino acids. V shed 6 bases and J shed 5 bases, with 11 bases lying between them. Germline V gene lookup returns CDR1 DFQATT and CDR2 SNEGSKA (reference sequence). Here the CDR3 DNA reads TGCAGTGCCACCGATATGAACGAGCAGTACTTC. Its translation is CSATDMNEQYF.

This chain uses TRBV29-1 with TRBJ1-1; no clear D. This CDR3 is 11 amino acids long. V lost 8 bases and J 1 base, leaving 8 bases between the germline ends. Looked up from germline, CDR1 is SQVTM and CDR2 is ANQGSEA. The CDR3 coding sequence is TGCAGCTTGAACAGGAACACTGAAGCTTTCTTT. This sequence encodes CSLNRNTEAFF.

Notes on this clonotype: At one boundary the junction diverges from the germline segment, which might be a read error. The rearrangement links TRBV5-5 to TRBJ1-2, with 9 bases matching TRBD1. Looked up from germline, CDR1 is SGHKS and CDR2 is YYEKEE (reference sequence). This CDR3 has 17 residues. The CDR3 region is CASSLEIGTGPKYGYTF. In DNA form, the CDR3 reads TGCGCCAGCAGCTTGGAGATCGGGACAGGGCCTAAATACGGCTACACCTTC.

V and J are TRBV9 and TRBJ1-5; possible D gene TRBD1, 6 bases. This CDR3 has 17 residues. V was shortened by 4 bases and J by 14 bases, with 31 bases between the two germline ends. Germline V gene sequence: CDR1 SGDLS, CDR2 YYNGEE. CDR3 sequence (DNA): TGTGCCAGCAGCCAATTTGGGGGCAGCGGGACTAGCGGAACTGAGCATTTT. Its translation is CASSQFGGSGTSGTEHF.

The V gene is TRBV6-1, the J gene TRBJ1-2; possible D gene TRBD1, 6 bases. This CDR3 spans 13 amino acids. Germline CDR1 and CDR2: MNHNS and SASEGT. Trimming stripped 3 bases from V and 8 bases from J, with 13 bases between. The DNA for the CDR3 is TGTGCCAGCAGTGACCCAGGGGTCGGGGGCTACACCTTC. Its translation is CASSDPGVGGYTF.

The chain couples TRBV19 to TRBJ1-2; D possibly corresponds to TRBD1 (6 bases). The V gene's germline CDR1 is LNHDA and CDR2 SQIVND (reference sequence). Trimming cost V 4 bases and J 3 bases, with 18 bases left between them. This CDR3 spans 16 amino acids. CDR3 DNA: TGTGCCAGTAGTAGGACAGTCTCTGGGGCCTACTATGGCTACACCTTC. This encodes CASSRTVSGAYYGYTF.